What follows are 28 T cell receptor beta chains derived from one specimen sequenced in a study of identical twins. MiXCR, run by TCRdb on the 5' RACE reads, gives a single entry per CDR3 protein. The sample carries approximately 1.8 million distinct CDR3 sequences, more than 30% recorded once. The material sequenced was cord blood. Receptors originate from a newborn girl in good health.

This clonotype has a count of ten or more. The chain has TRBV7-9 and TRBJ2-3; D is uncertain. Germline-derived CDR1 and CDR2 are SEHNR and FQNEAQ (reference sequence). There are 12 residues in the CDR3. V lost 6 bases, J lost 1 base, and 5 bases lay in between. CDR3 in amino acids: CASSSRTDTQYF. The CDR3 nucleotides are TGTGCCAGCAGTTCCCGCACAGATACGCAGTATTTT.

In the case of this clonotype: The junction departs from the called germline gene at one end, perhaps through a read error. The gene calls are TRBV24-1 and TRBJ1-2, with D uncertain. Per the germline V gene, CDR1 is KGHDR and CDR2 is SFDVKD. The CDR3 spans 10 residues. The CDR3 bases are TGTGCCACCAGTGGAAATGGCTACGCCTTC. Amino acids: CATSGNGYAF.

The chain couples TRBV11-2 to TRBJ2-1; TRBD1 matches 7 bases. The germline V gene encodes CDR1 SGHAT and CDR2 FQNNGV. Trimming removed 5 bases from V and 1 base from J; junction bases left unmatched: 2. CDR3 length: 14 amino acids. In DNA form, the CDR3 reads TGTGCCAGCAGCACGGGACAGTCCTACAATGAGCAGTTCTTC. This sequence encodes CASSTGQSYNEQFF.

A few counts support this clonotype. CDR3 sequence: CASSPGLAGGPPNEQFF. The DNA for the CDR3 is TGTGCCAGCAGCCCGGGACTAGCGGGGGGCCCACCAAATGAGCAGTTCTTC. V usage is TRBV9 and J usage is TRBJ2-1; 15 bases align to TRBD2. The germline V gene encodes CDR1 SGDLS and CDR2 YYNGEE. Trimming cost V 4 bases and J 7 bases; bases outside gene matches: 9. The CDR3 runs to 17 residues.

This clonotype was counted ten times or more. The chain couples TRBV20-1 to TRBJ2-4, with D possibly matching TRBD2 (5 bases). The CDR3 totals 12 residues. The germline gives CDR1 DFQATT, CDR2 SNEGSKA (reference sequence). V dropped 7 bases and J dropped 1 base, with 8 bases sitting between them. The CDR3 coding sequence is TGCAGTGGAGGGCCCGCCAAAAACATTCAGTACTTC. Residues: CSGGPAKNIQYF.

The gene calls are TRBV24-1 and TRBJ2-7, with 13 bases matching TRBD2. The CDR3 runs to 15 residues. Trimming took 5 bases from V and 3 from J; bases not matched to a gene: 3. Germline loops: CDR1 KGHDR, CDR2 SFDVKD. In DNA form, the CDR3 reads TGTGCCACCAGTGCTACTAGCGGGAGGGTCTACGAGCAGTACTTC. The encoded protein is CATSATSGRVYEQYF.

In its sample, this clonotype was seen many times. This chain joins TRBV29-1 and TRBJ2-7, with 10 bases lining up with TRBD1. V lost 7 bases and J lost 5; bases outside the gene matches: 2. CDR3 length equals 11 residues. From germline, CDR1 is SQVTM and CDR2 ANQGSEA. CDR3 sequence reads: CSADRGHEQYF. Written as DNA, the CDR3 is TGCAGCGCTGACAGGGGGCACGAGCAGTACTTC.

The chain employs TRBV28 and TRBJ2-7, with 8 nucleotides matching TRBD2. With V trimmed by 1 base and J by 7 bases, 18 bases remained unmatched. The CDR3 sequence is 18 residues long. Germline CDR1 MDHEN, CDR2 SYDVKM. The CDR3 DNA sequence: TGTGCCAGCAGTTTATTTCTCTCCGGGACTAGTGTGTGGGGTGAGCAGTACTTC. Translation gives CASSLFLSGTSVWGEQYF. The full variable domain, rest sourced from reference TRBV28 and TRBJ2-7, is DVKVTQSSRYLVKRTGEKVFLECVQDMDHENMFWYRQDPGLGLRLIYFSYDVKMKEKGDIPEGYSVSREKKERFSLILESASTNQTSMYLCASSLFLSGTSVWGEQYFGPGTRLTVT.

This sequence joins TRBV6-1 and TRBJ1-6, with 8 bases that match TRBD1. The CDR3 loop spans 13 amino acids. Germline CDR1 is MNHNS and CDR2 is SASEGT. The J segment lost 9 bases and the V segment lost 8 bases, leaving 6 bases of the junction unmatched. The CDR3 sequence: CASVWTGTSPLHF. The CDR3 DNA reads as TGTGCCAGCGTTTGGACAGGGACTTCACCCCTCCACTTT.

About this clonotype: Being one base from a much bigger clone, this may be a read error. This chain joins TRBV3-1 and TRBJ2-5; 8 bases agree with TRBD2. V was clipped by 0 bases and J by 11 bases; unmatched bases: 17. The CDR3 length is 17 residues. CDR1 and CDR2 (germline): LGHDT, YNNKEL (reference sequence). The CDR3 loop reads CASSQEVSSGHYNEQYF. The CDR3 DNA reads as TGTGCCAGCAGCCAAGAGGTGTCTAGCGGGCACTACAATGAGCAGTACTTC.

In DNA, the CDR3 is TGTGCCAGCAGTCCCCGGGACAGGGGTGTCAAGAACACTGAAGCTTTCTTT. It is translated as CASSPRDRGVKNTEAFF. The V and J genes are TRBV12-3 or TRBV12-4 and TRBJ1-1; 10 positions match TRBD1. The trim removed 5 bases at V and 1 base at J, leaving 10 bases unmatched. The CDR3 sequence is 17 residues long.

This clonotype was observed a few times. V is TRBV24-1 and J is TRBJ2-1, with 12 bases lining up with TRBD2. V lost 9 bases, J lost 7 bases, and 3 bases stayed unmatched. This CDR3 spans 13 amino acids. The V gene's germline CDR1 is KGHDR and CDR2 SFDVKD. CDR3 amino acids: CATLGLAGNEQFF. DNA for the CDR3: TGTGCCACCCTAGGACTAGCGGGAAATGAGCAGTTCTTC.

The V gene is TRBV20-1, the J gene TRBJ2-7; D is uncertain. The germline V gene encodes CDR1 DFQATT and CDR2 SNEGSKA (reference sequence). The CDR3 length is 13 residues. Between the trimmed V and J ends, which lost 5 bases and 1 base, there was a span of 12 bases. The CDR3: CSAPRTGSYEQYF. CDR3 in DNA: TGCAGTGCTCCCCGGACGGGTTCCTACGAGCAGTACTTC.

This clonotype has only a few counts. The chain joins TRBV6-1 to TRBJ2-1; unclear D gene. The end of the DNA aligns better with TRBJ2-7, so the J call may be wrong. There are 12 residues in the CDR3. Germline values: CDR1 MNHNS, CDR2 SASEGT. CDR3 in DNA: TGTGCCAGCATAGGCGCCTACAATGAGCAGTACTTC. Protein: CASIGAYNEQYF.

This clonotype occurred a few times. J is TRBJ1-1 and V is TRBV6-6; 8 positions match TRBD1. The CDR3 consists of 11 residues. Germline CDR1 MNHNY, CDR2 SVGAGI (reference sequence). V lost 7 bases and J lost 6; bases outside the gene matches: 1. CDR3 nucleotide sequence: TGTGCCAGCATCAGGGGGCCTGAAGCTTTCTTT. Amino acid sequence: CASIRGPEAFF.

This chain joins TRBV6-1 and TRBJ2-7; a possible D gene is TRBD1 (6 bases). Trimming stripped 1 base from V and 6 bases from J, with 13 bases between. Germline V gives CDR1 MNHNS, CDR2 SASEGT. The CDR3 spans 14 residues. In DNA form, the CDR3 reads TGTGCCAGCAGTGAAGGCTACAGGGAAGGCGAGCAGTACTTC. It encodes CASSEGYREGEQYF.

This clonotype was counted only a few times. The V gene is TRBV5-1, the J gene TRBJ2-3; 9 nucleotides match TRBD2. This CDR3 has 17 residues. V trimming: 4 bases; J trimming: 4 bases; junction bases outside the gene matches: 13. Germline V gene lookup returns CDR1 SGHRS and CDR2 YFSETQ. In DNA, the CDR3 is TGCGCCAGCAGCCTCTTAGCGGGAGTCTCCGGCGCAGATACGCAGTATTTT. This sequence encodes CASSLLAGVSGADTQYF.

The V and J genes are TRBV28 and TRBJ2-1; TRBD2 matches at 7 bases. The CDR3 totals 15 residues. The trim removed 2 bases at V and 2 bases at J, leaving 3 bases unmatched. CDR1 and CDR2 (germline): MDHEN, SYDVKM. The CDR3 nucleotides are TGTGCCAGCAGTTTACCTAGCGGTCCCTACAATGAGCAGTTCTTC. The encoded protein is CASSLPSGPYNEQFF.

This clonotype was counted a few times. The V call is TRBV20-1, the J call TRBJ2-1; 7 nucleotides line up with TRBD2. Germline loops: CDR1 DFQATT, CDR2 SNEGSKA (reference sequence). The CDR3 sequence is 16 residues long. J gave up 7 bases and V 0 bases, and 12 bases lay outside the gene matches. The CDR3 loop reads CSARDFLRGTGNEQFF. As DNA, the CDR3 is TGCAGTGCTAGAGATTTTCTGCGGGGGACGGGAAATGAGCAGTTCTTC.

This clonotype was counted a few times. This chain connects TRBV6-5 to TRBJ1-2; 8 bases are a match to TRBD1. J gave up 8 bases and V 4 bases, and 12 bases lay outside the gene matches. This CDR3 is built from 15 residues. In germline, CDR1 is MNHEY, CDR2 SVGAGI. CDR3 in DNA: TGTGCCAGCAGTTGGACTCAGGGGGCGTTTGGAGGCTACACCTTC. Encoded protein: CASSWTQGAFGGYTF.

This sequence joins TRBV20-1 and TRBJ2-7; TRBD2 matches 12 bases. V was clipped by 6 bases and J by 0 bases; unmatched bases: 6. The CDR3 is 15 amino acids. Germline V gene lookup returns CDR1 DFQATT and CDR2 SNEGSKA (reference sequence). CDR3 sequence reads: CSAPRLAGASYEQYF. In DNA form, the CDR3 reads TGCAGTGCCCCAAGACTAGCGGGGGCCTCCTACGAGCAGTACTTC.

The chain carries TRBV20-1 and TRBJ2-4, with D tentatively TRBD1 (6 bases). Germline-derived CDR1 and CDR2 are DFQATT and SNEGSKA (reference sequence). The germline V and J ends were trimmed by 0 bases and 0 bases, with 18 bases remaining between them. The CDR3 is made up of 18 amino acids. The CDR3 bases are TGCAGTGCTAGAGATATGCCCCCACAGGGAATAGCCAAAAACATTCAGTACTTC. Its translation: CSARDMPPQGIAKNIQYF.

The chain recombines TRBV20-1 with TRBJ1-4; a weak D match, TRBD1 (5 bases). Germline CDR1 and CDR2: DFQATT and SNEGSKA (reference sequence). The CDR3 has 16 amino acids. Trimming took 0 bases from V and 8 from J, leaving 19 bases between them. The CDR3 here is CSARDLRGAGGEKLFF. The DNA for the CDR3 is TGCAGTGCTAGAGATCTGAGAGGGGCGGGAGGAGAAAAACTGTTTTTT.

This clonotype has just a few counts. This chain connects TRBV11-2 to TRBJ2-1; D ambiguous. V lost 3 bases and J lost 2, with 11 bases in between. Germline CDR1 SGHAT, CDR2 FQNNGV. This CDR3 spans 15 amino acids. CDR3 residues: CASSFGLPTYNEQFF. The CDR3 bases are TGTGCCAGCAGCTTTGGGCTCCCTACCTACAATGAGCAGTTCTTC.

This clonotype has only a few counts. At one boundary the junction diverges from the germline segment, which might be a read error. This chain connects TRBV20-1 to TRBJ2-7, with 10 bases aligning to TRBD1. The CDR3 runs 15 residues. The germline gives CDR1 DFQATT, CDR2 SNEGSKA (reference sequence). The CDR3 nucleotides are TGCAGTGCTAGGACATGGACAGGGGGTTCCTCCGAGCAGTACTTC. This encodes CSARTWTGGSSEQYF.

J is TRBJ2-1 and V is TRBV20-1; 9 nucleotides match TRBD2. Germline CDR1 is DFQATT and CDR2 is SNEGSKA (reference sequence). The CDR3 spans 15 residues. V shed 1 base, J shed 1 base, and the junction held 2 bases outside the gene matches. As DNA, the CDR3 is TGCAGTGCTAGAGGAAGCGGGAGGTCCTACAATGAGCAGTTCTTC. It encodes CSARGSGRSYNEQFF.

V is TRBV2 and J is TRBJ2-3, with 9 bases lining up with TRBD1. From germline, CDR1 is SNHLY and CDR2 FYNNEI. V shed 3 bases and J 3 bases; nucleotides not matched to a gene: 4. This CDR3 region has 15 residues. The CDR3 reads CASSERDRVTDTQYF. For the CDR3, the DNA is TGTGCCAGCAGTGAGAGGGACAGGGTAACAGATACGCAGTATTTT.

This chain links TRBV7-9 with TRBJ2-7; TRBD1 might be the D (5 bases). V gave up 5 bases and J gave up 7 bases, with 21 bases separating them. This CDR3 spans 15 amino acids. Germline lookup yields CDR1 SEHNR and CDR2 FQNEAQ (reference sequence). The CDR3 protein is CASSIRQSLLGEQYF. CDR3 DNA sequence: TGTGCCAGCAGCATTCGACAGTCCCTTTTGGGGGAGCAGTACTTC.